The table lists the clone carrying this T cell receptor beta chain with a count of one. The data stem from a study of blood T cell repertoires in COVID-19. Across the study: Specimens from acute and convalescent COVID-19 originated in the United States, Italy and Spain.

The CDR3 runs 15 residues. V gave up 6 bases and J gave up 0 bases, with 12 bases separating them. Germline CDR1 and CDR2: MNHEY and SMNVEV (reference sequence). Participant age was roughly 18 to 90 years, and participants resided in approximately 24 US areas. Symptom resolution, clearance, or two negative PCRs marked the recovered donors of Cohort 3. Sequencing used immunoSEQ multiplex PCR; TCRdb keeps in-frame clones, though not all of them. The profile covers 190,000 or so clones, with approximately 85% appearing a single time and 7% to 10% taken by the ten largest. Sequenced material: PBMCs or T cells enriched from blood (not recorded which). This chain joins TRBV27 and TRBJ1-3, with D maybe TRBD1 (5 bases). The sequence came from a woman aged 25 to 39 who had recovered from COVID-19. CDR3 sequence: CASRSSGSSGNTIYF. The CDR3, as DNA: TGTGCCAGCAGGTCATCAGGGTCCTCTGGAAACACCATATATTTT.